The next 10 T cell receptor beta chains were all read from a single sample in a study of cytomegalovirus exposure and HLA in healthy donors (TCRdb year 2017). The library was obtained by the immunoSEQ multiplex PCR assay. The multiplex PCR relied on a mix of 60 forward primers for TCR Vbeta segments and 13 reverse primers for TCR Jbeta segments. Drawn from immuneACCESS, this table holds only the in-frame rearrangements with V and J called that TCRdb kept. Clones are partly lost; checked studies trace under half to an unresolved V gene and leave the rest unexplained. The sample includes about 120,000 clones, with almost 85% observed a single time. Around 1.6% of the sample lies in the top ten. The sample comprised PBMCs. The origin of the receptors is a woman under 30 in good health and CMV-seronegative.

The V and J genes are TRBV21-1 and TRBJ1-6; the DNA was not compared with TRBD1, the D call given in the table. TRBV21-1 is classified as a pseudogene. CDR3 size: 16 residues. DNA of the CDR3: TGTGCCAGCAGACCCACAGGGCGCGTCTATAATTCACCCCTCCACTTT. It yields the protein CASRPTGRVYNSPLHF.

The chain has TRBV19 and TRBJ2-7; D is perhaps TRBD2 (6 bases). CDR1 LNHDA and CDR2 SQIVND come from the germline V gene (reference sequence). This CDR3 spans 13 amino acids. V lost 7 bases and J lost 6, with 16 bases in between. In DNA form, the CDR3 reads TGTGCCAGTACAAGACGGTGGAGGGGCGAGCAGTACTTC. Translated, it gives CASTRRWRGEQYF.

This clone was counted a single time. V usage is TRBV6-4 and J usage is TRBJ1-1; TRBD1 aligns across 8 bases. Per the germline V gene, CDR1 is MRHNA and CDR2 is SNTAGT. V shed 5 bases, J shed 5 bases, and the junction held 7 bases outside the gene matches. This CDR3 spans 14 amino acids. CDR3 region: CASSPGGPPTEAFF. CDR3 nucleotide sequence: TGTGCCAGCAGTCCAGGGGGCCCCCCAACTGAAGCTTTCTTT.

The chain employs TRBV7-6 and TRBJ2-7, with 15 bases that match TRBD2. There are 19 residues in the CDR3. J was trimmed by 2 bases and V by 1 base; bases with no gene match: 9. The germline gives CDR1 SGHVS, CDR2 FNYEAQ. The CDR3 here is CASSLGGLAGGRHAYEQYF. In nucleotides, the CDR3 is TGTGCCAGCAGCTTAGGGGGACTAGCGGGGGGCCGCCACGCCTACGAGCAGTACTTC.

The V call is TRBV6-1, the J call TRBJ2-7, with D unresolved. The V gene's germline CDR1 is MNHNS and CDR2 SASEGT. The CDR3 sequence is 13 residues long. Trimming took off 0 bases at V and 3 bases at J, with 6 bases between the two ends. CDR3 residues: CASSEATFYEQYF. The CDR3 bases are TGTGCCAGCAGTGAAGCGACATTCTACGAGCAGTACTTC.

This CDR3 is CASSYTGHQSGYTF. Written as DNA, the CDR3 is TGTGCCAGTAGCTATACGGGACACCAAAGCGGCTACACCTTC. This chain uses TRBV19 with TRBJ1-2; possible D gene TRBD1, 6 bases. Germline CDR1 and CDR2: LNHDA and SQIVND (reference sequence). V gave up 6 bases and J gave up 8 bases, with 19 bases separating them. CDR3 length equals 14 residues.

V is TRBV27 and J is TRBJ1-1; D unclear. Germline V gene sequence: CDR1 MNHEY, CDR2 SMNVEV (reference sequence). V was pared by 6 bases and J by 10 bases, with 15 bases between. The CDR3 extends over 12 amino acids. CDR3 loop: CASSPGPESAFF. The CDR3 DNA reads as TGTGCCAGCAGCCCTGGTCCGGAGTCAGCTTTCTTT.

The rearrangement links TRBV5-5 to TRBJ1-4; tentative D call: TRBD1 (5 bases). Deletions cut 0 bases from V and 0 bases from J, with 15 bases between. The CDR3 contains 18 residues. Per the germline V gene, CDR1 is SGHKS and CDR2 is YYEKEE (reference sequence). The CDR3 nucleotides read TGTGCCAGCAGCTTGGATCTGCAGGGTTTCCCAACTAATGAAAAACTGTTTTTT. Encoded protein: CASSLDLQGFPTNEKLFF.

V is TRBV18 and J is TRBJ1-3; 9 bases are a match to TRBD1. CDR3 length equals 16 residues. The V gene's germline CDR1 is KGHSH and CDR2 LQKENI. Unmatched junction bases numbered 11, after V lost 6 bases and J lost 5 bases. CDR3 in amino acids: CASSPLTGQGRNTIYF. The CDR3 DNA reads TGTGCCAGCTCTCCCCTTACGGGACAGGGAAGAAACACCATATATTTT. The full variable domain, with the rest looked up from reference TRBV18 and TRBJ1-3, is NAGVMQNPRHLVRRRGQEARLRCSPMKGHSHVYWYRQLPEEGLKFMVYLQKENIIDESGMPKERFSAEFPKEGPSILRIQQVVRGDSAAYFCASSPLTGQGRNTIYFGEGSWLTVV.

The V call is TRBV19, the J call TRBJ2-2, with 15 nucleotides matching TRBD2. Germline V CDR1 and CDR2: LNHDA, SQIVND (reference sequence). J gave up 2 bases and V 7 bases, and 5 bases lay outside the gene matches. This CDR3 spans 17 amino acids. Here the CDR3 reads CASTPGLAGGNTGELFF. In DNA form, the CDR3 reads TGTGCCAGTACCCCGGGACTAGCGGGGGGTAACACCGGGGAGCTGTTTTTT.